Detailed here is one T cell receptor (beta chain). The sample belongs to a study of CD8+CD57+ T cells in acquired aplastic anemia. Genomic DNA provided the template from which TCR beta VDJ and CDR3 profiles were obtained. A single record per CDR3 protein comes from TCRdb applying MiXCR to the reads. The sample contains some 290,000 distinct CDR3 sequences, roughly three fifths of which appear only once. This TCR came from a human donor with severe aplastic anemia or a healthy control (not recorded which). Sequences were obtained from sorted CD4+, CD8+, or CD8+CD57+ T cells (not recorded which) from PBMCs.

CDR3 sequence reads: CSAWEGERRGYTF. The CDR3 DNA sequence: TGCAGTGCATGGGAAGGAGAGCGGCGGGGCTACACCTTC. This chain uses TRBV20-1 with TRBJ1-2; D not resolved. The germline V and J ends were trimmed by 6 bases and 8 bases, with 19 bases remaining between them. This CDR3 has 13 amino acids. The germline V gene has CDR1 DFQATT and CDR2 SNEGSKA (reference sequence).